This T cell receptor beta chain was recovered during a study of CD8+CD57+ T cells in acquired aplastic anemia. Overall study: The DNA of sorted CD4+ and CD8+ cells averaged 3.2 ug. The study, taken as a whole, reports: Levels of CD8+ Simpson's diversity were not significantly distinct in patients versus controls. Common to patients and controls were roughly 30 CD8+ CDR3 sequences.

According to the study, genomic DNA was the template for TCR beta VDJ and CDR3 profiling. TCRdb passed the reads through MiXCR, listing each CDR3 protein once. This table holds about 150,000 distinct CDR3 sequences, about 48% found once. This clonotype has just a few counts. Its antigen is currently unknown. In patients chosen for sequencing, flow cytometry had shown CD8+CD57+ cell expansion. Patients uniformly had severe acquired aplastic anemia. This clonotype was obtained from a human donor with aplastic anemia. Sample: sorted CD4+, CD8+, or CD8+CD57+ T cells (not recorded which) from PBMCs.

The CDR3 region is CSVEAGPTIYF. The CDR3 nucleotides read TGCAGCGTTGAAGCAGGTCCCACCATATATTTT. This sequence joins TRBV29-1 and TRBJ1-3, with D unresolved. CDR1 is SQVTM, CDR2 ANQGSEA, per germline. Trimming cost V 1 base and J 9 bases, with 7 bases left between them. This CDR3 has 11 residues.